Here is one TCR beta chain with its context. These data are taken from a study of blood T cell repertoires in COVID-19. The wider study: Some COVID-19 samples were acute and others convalescent; all came from the United States, Italy and Spain. PBMCs, B-cell-depleted T cells, or T cells provided the cDNA or gDNA that made up the material.

Original analysis: Using reference gene primer amplification, nucleated cell counts were estimated. Here immunoSEQ multiplex PCR was the method, and the copy in TCRdb shows in-frame clones only, minus some. The V and J calls and the clone size are those of that table, but D and trimming were determined from the DNA. Here the sample spans about 140,000 clones, roughly nine tenths being singletons. The J segment lost 7 bases and the V segment lost 2 bases, leaving 2 bases of the junction unmatched. The CDR3 has 13 residues. Per the germline V gene, CDR1 is MNHNS and CDR2 is SASEGT. Seattle participants joined during active infection and were tracked over time.

The V call is TRBV6-1, the J call TRBJ2-4, with 7 nucleotides matching TRBD1. The TCR comes from a human donor with COVID-19, enrolled during active disease. The donor label of this sample is uncertain. Specimen: peripheral blood. The CDR3 here is CASSEIQGNIQYF. The CDR3 nucleotides read TGTGCCAGCAGTGAAATACAGGGGAACATTCAGTACTTC.